The rows below give T cell receptor beta chains drawn from one sample of a study of identical twins. TCRdb fed the 5' RACE reads into MiXCR, producing one record per CDR3 protein. The sample shows just under 550,000 distinct CDR3 sequences, roughly 15% of them seen only once. Another study also made use of these data, one on yellow fever vaccine responses in identical twins.

Material: CD4+ T cells sorted from blood. The receptors were gathered from a woman aged 18-29 years in good health. The CDR3 runs from the conserved cysteine through the conserved F or W. The order of the fields is V gene, J gene, D gene, clone size, CDR3 DNA, CDR3 protein. The D gene is left open where the match is weak. Rows may omit the clone size; those that give it use once, few, many or a size class.

TRBV6-1,TRBJ2-1,.,few,TGTGCCAGCATTGACCCCCAGTACAATGAGCAGTTCTTC,CASIDPQYNEQFF
TRBV29-1,TRBJ1-1,.,.,TGCAGCGGCACCGGGACATATAACACTGAAGCTTTCTTT,CSGTGTYNTEAFF
TRBV11-1,TRBJ2-7,TRBD2,.,TGTGCCAGCAGCTTAAATAAAAGACCGGGACTAGCGGGAGACGAGCAGTACTTC,CASSLNKRPGLAGDEQYF
TRBV2,TRBJ2-7,TRBD2,.,TGTGCCAGCAGTGAAGGTATGGCTAGCGGGAGTTTGTCCTACGAGCAGTACTTC,CASSEGMASGSLSYEQYF
TRBV5-1,TRBJ1-1,.,few,TGCGCCAGCAGCCCCGGGACCCTGAGGACTGAAGCTTTCTTT,CASSPGTLRTEAFF
TRBV7-2,TRBJ2-7,.,.,TGTGCCATCGAGGGCCAGGGAGGCTACGAGCAGTACTTC,CAIEGQGGYEQYF
TRBV12-3/TRBV12-4,TRBJ1-4,.,.,TGTGCCAGCAGTTTCGAGGGACGTCCTAATGAAAAACTGTTTTTT,CASSFEGRPNEKLFF
TRBV15,TRBJ1-1,.,.,TGTGCCACCAGCGCACAACAGAACACTGAAGCTTTCTTT,CATSAQQNTEAFF
TRBV20-1,TRBJ2-1,TRBD2,.,TGCAGTGCTAGACGGGAGGGCCGATCCTACAATGAGCAGTTCTTC,CSARREGRSYNEQFF
TRBV29-1,TRBJ2-2,TRBD1,.,TGCAGCGTACAGGGGCTACGCACCGGGGAGCTGTTTTTT,CSVQGLRTGELFF
TRBV13,TRBJ1-2,.,.,TGTGCCAGCAGCTTAGGTGAGGGTGGCTACACCTTC,CASSLGEGGYTF
TRBV29-1,TRBJ1-1,.,few,TGCAGCGTTGCCCGCAACAGGCCAGTGAACACTGAAGCTTTCTTT,CSVARNRPVNTEAFF
TRBV5-6,TRBJ1-1,TRBD1,many,TGTGCCAGCACCGGGACAGGGAACACTGAAGCTTTCTTT,CASTGTGNTEAFF
TRBV3-1,TRBJ2-5,TRBD2,.,TGTGCCAGCAGGAAGACTAGCGGGGAGACCCAGTACTTC,CASRKTSGETQYF
TRBV20-1,TRBJ2-3,TRBD2,.,TGCAGTGCTAGAGACCCGGCTAGCGGGAGTAGGACGCAGTATTTT,CSARDPASGSRTQYF
TRBV4-1,TRBJ1-1,.,many,TGCGCCAGCAGCCAAGACGTGTTAAACACTGAAGCTTTCTTT,CASSQDVLNTEAFF
TRBV7-2,TRBJ1-1,.,few,TGTGCCAGCGGAGGGAGGGGATCCGGTGAAGCTTTCTTT,CASGGRGSGEAFF
TRBV5-1,TRBJ1-6,.,.,TGCGCCAGCAGCTTGGCCGACGGGGGGAGAAGTTCACCCCTCCACTTT,CASSLADGGRSSPLHF
TRBV3-1,TRBJ1-6,.,.,TGTGCCAGCAGCCCCGGAACGGGGTCACCCCTCCACTTT,CASSPGTGSPLHF
TRBV2,TRBJ2-5,.,.,TGTGCCAGCAGTGAGGACACTCTCGTGGAGACCCAGTACTTC,CASSEDTLVETQYF
TRBV27,TRBJ1-5,.,.,TGTGCCAGCAGTTCCTCCGGGACGGCAGCCTATAGCAATCAGCCCCAGCATTTT,CASSSSGTAAYSNQPQHF
TRBV3-1,TRBJ1-1,TRBD1,few,TGTGCCAGCAGCCAAGAAGGGACAGGGGTTTTTCGAGCTTTCTTT,CASSQEGTGVFRAFF
TRBV12-5,TRBJ2-1,TRBD1,.,TGTGCTAGTGGTTTGGGCGTTAACAGGGGCAATGAGCAGTTCTTC,CASGLGVNRGNEQFF
TRBV7-9,TRBJ1-2,TRBD1,.,TGTGCCAGCAGCCCTCCCGGGACAGGTACCTATGGCTACACCTTC,CASSPPGTGTYGYTF
TRBV29-1,TRBJ2-7,.,.,TGCAGCGCCGCTTCGGGAGTCGAGCAGTACTTC,CSAASGVEQYF
TRBV9,TRBJ2-3,.,.,TGTGCCAGCACGAATAGCGCGTACCGCACAGATACGCAGTATTTT,CASTNSAYRTDTQYF
TRBV5-1,TRBJ2-7,.,many,TGCGCCAGCAGCTTACAGAGCTCCTACGAGCAGTACTTC,CASSLQSSYEQYF
TRBV12-3/TRBV12-4,TRBJ2-1,.,.,TGTGCCAGCAGTCCCAGGACGGGACTTCCATCCTACAATGAGCAGTTCTTC,CASSPRTGLPSYNEQFF
TRBV4-1,TRBJ1-5,.,few,TGCGCCAGCAGCCAAGAAACAGGCGGGCAGCCCCAGCATTTT,CASSQETGGQPQHF
TRBV6-4,TRBJ1-2,TRBD1,.,TGTGCCAGCAGTGACACCAACAGGGGTGGCTACACCTTC,CASSDTNRGGYTF
TRBV20-1,TRBJ2-1,TRBD2,few,TGCAGTGCTAGAAAGGGACTAGCGGACTACAATGAGCAGTTCTTC,CSARKGLADYNEQFF
TRBV11-2,TRBJ1-3,.,many,TGTGCCAGCAGCTTCGGGGGGGAACCCGGATATTTT,CASSFGGEPGYF
TRBV7-2,TRBJ2-3,.,.,TGTGCCAGCAGCCCCGGGTGGGAAGGTGATACGCAGTATTTT,CASSPGWEGDTQYF
TRBV12-3/TRBV12-4,TRBJ1-2,.,few,TGTGCCAGCAGTACCGTCGGGGGGGCTAACTATGGCTACACCTTC,CASSTVGGANYGYTF
TRBV7-9,TRBJ1-3,TRBD1,.,TGTGCCAGCAGCGCCGAAGACAGGGCTTTTGGAAACACCATATATTTT,CASSAEDRAFGNTIYF
TRBV5-1,TRBJ2-2,.,many,TGCGCCAGCAGCCAGGACGGCACCGGGGAGCTGTTTTTT,CASSQDGTGELFF
TRBV5-1,TRBJ1-1,.,few,TGCGCCAGCAGCCCCATCGGCAGGGGTACTGAAGCTTTCTTT,CASSPIGRGTEAFF
TRBV6-5,TRBJ2-7,TRBD2,few,TGTGCCAGCAGTTACTCACCATTGCGGGAGGGGCGCAAGGTCGAGCAGTACTTC,CASSYSPLREGRKVEQYF
TRBV3-1,TRBJ2-1,TRBD2,few,TGTGCCAGCAGCCACGTGTCAAAGGGCCTAGCGGGGGGAAGCTCCTACAATGAGCAGTTCTTC,CASSHVSKGLAGGSSYNEQFF
TRBV10-2,TRBJ2-1,.,few,TGCGCCAGCACTATACTCAGCCGGGGCGGGACTGCGGCCTACAATGAGCAGTTCTTC,CASTILSRGGTAAYNEQFF
TRBV5-1,TRBJ2-3,.,many,TGCGCCAGCAGCTTGGGTGATGTCACAGATACGCAGTATTTT,CASSLGDVTDTQYF
TRBV15,TRBJ2-3,TRBD2,few,TGTGCCACCAGCTCACCCGGGACTAGCCTCACAGATACGCAGTATTTT,CATSSPGTSLTDTQYF
TRBV20-1,TRBJ2-1,.,.,TGCAGTGCTAGCCAAGGGCCTAAGTTTGAGCAGTTCTTC,CSASQGPKFEQFF
TRBV18,TRBJ1-1,TRBD1,.,TGTGCCAGCTCACCATCGGGCCAGGGGGCTGATGAAGCTTTCTTT,CASSPSGQGADEAFF
TRBV25-1,TRBJ1-1,.,few,TGTGCCAGCAGTGATTACGGCGCTGAAGCTTTCTTT,CASSDYGAEAFF
TRBV7-9,TRBJ2-1,.,.,TGTGTCAGCAGCTACAGACTCCCCCACCCATACAATGAGCAGTTCTTC,CVSSYRLPHPYNEQFF
TRBV4-1,TRBJ2-2,TRBD2,many,TGCGCCAGCAGCCAGGGTGGACTAGCGGGAGTGGGTACCGGGGAGCTGTTTTTT,CASSQGGLAGVGTGELFF
TRBV28,TRBJ2-1,.,.,TGTGCCAGCAACCCTTTGGCGGGAACCGGACACAATGAGCAGTTCTTC,CASNPLAGTGHNEQFF